This is a list of T cell receptor beta chains from one sample in a study of blood T cells in healthy people across ages. TCRdb reprocessed the 5' RACE reads with MiXCR, giving one entry per CDR3 protein. This sample has about 1.4 million distinct CDR3 sequences, with 45% to 70% found just once. The sequenced sample consisted of blood. Receptors originate from a man aged 18 to 29 in good health. Each CDR3 is given with its conserved first and last residue. The D gene is left open where the match is weak. Clone size is shown for a subset of rows, as once, few, many or a class of expanded clone.

d_gene	abundance	j_gene	v_gene	CDR3aa	CDR3nt
.	few	TRBJ2-4	TRBV28	CASSPRPSGAKNIQYF	TGTGCCAGCAGTCCCCGGCCTTCTGGGGCCAAAAACATTCAGTACTTC
TRBD1	.	TRBJ1-4	TRBV6-6	CASRDREEKLFF	TGTGCCAGCCGGGACAGGGAGGAAAAACTGTTTTTT
.	.	TRBJ1-4	TRBV21-1	CASSTLETNEKLFF	TGTGCCAGCAGCACACTCGAAACTAATGAAAAACTGTTTTTT
.	.	TRBJ1-2	TRBV6-1	CASEYYGYTF	TGTGCCAGCGAATACTATGGCTACACCTTC
.	.	TRBJ2-7	TRBV5-1	CASSLGQVGVYEQYF	TGCGCCAGCAGCTTGGGGCAGGTAGGGGTCTACGAGCAGTACTTC
.	.	TRBJ2-7	TRBV7-2	CASSRNPGYEQYF	TGTGCCAGCAGCCGAAACCCCGGGTACGAGCAGTACTTC
.	.	TRBJ2-3	TRBV6-1	CASSEAIRLAADTQYF	TGTGCCAGCAGTGAAGCGATCCGGCTAGCAGCGGATACGCAGTATTTT
.	.	TRBJ1-4	TRBV4-1	CASSQDGRELGRTNEKLFF	TGCGCCAGCAGCCAAGATGGCAGGGAGTTAGGAAGAACTAATGAAAAACTGTTTTTT
.	.	TRBJ2-2	TRBV11-2	CASSLAGFHTGELFF	TGTGCCAGCAGCTTGGCGGGATTCCACACCGGGGAGCTGTTTTTT
TRBD2	.	TRBJ2-1	TRBV4-3	CASSQGQPGLANEQFF	TGCGCCAGCAGCCAAGGCCAACCCGGACTAGCAAATGAGCAGTTCTTC
TRBD1	many	TRBJ2-7	TRBV29-1	CSAYGATGGSYEQYF	TGCAGCGCTTATGGCGCAACAGGGGGTTCCTACGAGCAGTACTTC
TRBD2	.	TRBJ2-1	TRBV29-1	CSVEGGLAGGRDEQFF	TGCAGCGTTGAGGGGGGACTAGCGGGAGGGAGGGATGAGCAGTTCTTC